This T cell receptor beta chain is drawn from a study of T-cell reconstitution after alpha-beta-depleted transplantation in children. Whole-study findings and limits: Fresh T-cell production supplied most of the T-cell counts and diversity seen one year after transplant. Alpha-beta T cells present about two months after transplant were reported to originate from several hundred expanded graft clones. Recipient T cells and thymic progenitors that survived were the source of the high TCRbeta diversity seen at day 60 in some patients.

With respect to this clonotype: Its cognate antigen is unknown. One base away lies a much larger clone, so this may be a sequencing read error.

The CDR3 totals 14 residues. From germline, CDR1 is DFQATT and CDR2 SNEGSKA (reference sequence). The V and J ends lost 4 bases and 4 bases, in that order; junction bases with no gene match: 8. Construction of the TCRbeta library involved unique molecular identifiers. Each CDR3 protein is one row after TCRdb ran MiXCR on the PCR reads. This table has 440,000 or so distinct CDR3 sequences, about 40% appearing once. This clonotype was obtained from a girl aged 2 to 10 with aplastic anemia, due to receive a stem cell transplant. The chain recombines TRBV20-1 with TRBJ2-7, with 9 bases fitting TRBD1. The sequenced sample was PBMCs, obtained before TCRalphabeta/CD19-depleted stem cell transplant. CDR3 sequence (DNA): TGCAGTGCTACCAAGGCACAGGGGGCGTACGAGCAGTACTTC. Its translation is CSATKAQGAYEQYF.